Here is one TCR beta chain with its context. Different DNA sequences within this sample yield the same CDR3. The record originates from a study of shared clonotypes between healthy human individuals. Sequencing used immunoSEQ multiplex PCR; TCRdb keeps in-frame clones, though not all of them. Here the sample spans under 2.5 million clones, roughly 92% being singletons. Germline V gene sequence: CDR1 SGHRS, CDR2 YFSETQ. The V end lost 1 base, the J end lost 6 bases, and 8 bases lay between the germline ends. There are 13 residues in the CDR3. The TCR comes from a man between 18 and 29 years old in good health. Some clones in this sample may be carry-over from other donors' samples. The chain uses TRBV5-1 and TRBJ2-1; D call uncertain. Sequenced input: naive CD4+ T cells from PBMCs. Subset denoted: CD45RA+ positively selected. Here the CDR3 DNA reads TGCGCCAGCAGCTTGCCTGGAGTCAATGAGCAGTTCTTC. This encodes CASSLPGVNEQFF.